These 32 T cell receptor beta chains originate from one sample sequenced in a study of cytomegalovirus exposure and HLA in healthy donors. PCR employed 60 Vbeta and 13 Jbeta primers. Repertoires were generated with immunoSEQ multiplex PCR, while TCRdb's copy carries only in-frame clones and drops some. Of some 120,000 clones in the sample, under 80% are singletons; the top ten hold less than 4%. Source material: PBMCs. The receptors come from a man aged 35-49 years in good health and CMV-seropositive.

The chain joins TRBV5-4 to TRBJ2-5; 7 positions agree with TRBD1. The CDR3 consists of 14 residues. Trimming took 1 base from V and 5 from J; bases not matched to a gene: 5. Germline loops: CDR1 SGHNT, CDR2 YYREEE (reference sequence). The CDR3 loop reads CASSLKGGMETQYF. CDR3 sequence (DNA): TGTGCCAGCAGCTTGAAAGGGGGCATGGAGACCCAGTACTTC.

The chain links TRBV27 to TRBJ2-1; 7 bases are shared with TRBD1. The CDR3 loop spans 15 amino acids. Germline loops: CDR1 MNHEY, CDR2 SMNVEV (reference sequence). V shed 7 bases, J shed 3 bases, and the junction held 9 bases outside the gene matches. The CDR3 nucleotides read TGTGCCAGCATCGCCCGGGACAGTTACTACAATGAGCAGTTCTTC. This translates into CASIARDSYYNEQFF.

This chain connects TRBV5-1 to TRBJ1-2; TRBD1 is a possible D gene (6 bases). The V end lost 0 bases, the J end lost 4 bases, and 13 bases lay between the germline ends. Per germline, CDR1 SGHRS and CDR2 YFSETQ. The CDR3 is 15 amino acids. The CDR3 DNA sequence: TGCGCCAGCAGCTTGGCCTTCGGACAGAGCTATGGCTACACCTTC. It encodes CASSLAFGQSYGYTF.

This clone was detected only a few times. The V and J genes are TRBV6-5 and TRBJ1-2; 8 nucleotides line up with TRBD1. The CDR3 loop spans 13 amino acids. CDR1 and CDR2 (germline): MNHEY, SVGAGI. V was clipped by 5 bases and J by 4 bases; unmatched bases: 3. CDR3 nucleotides: TGTGCCAGCAGTGGACAGGGTTCCTATGGCTACACCTTC. Its protein is CASSGQGSYGYTF.

In its sample, this clone was seen once. The chain couples TRBV7-2 to TRBJ2-7; TRBD2 matches at 8 bases. This CDR3 has 14 residues. Germline values: CDR1 SGHTA, CDR2 FQGNSA. Trimming removed 2 bases from V and 4 bases from J; junction bases left unmatched: 4. In DNA form, the CDR3 reads TGTGCCAGCAGCTTAAACGGGGGGGGTTACGAGCAGTACTTC. As protein: CASSLNGGGYEQYF.

V and J are TRBV5-1 and TRBJ1-2; maybe TRBD1 (6 bases). The CDR3 is 15 residues long. The V end was cut by 5 bases, the J end by 2 bases, with 16 bases between. Germline lookup yields CDR1 SGHRS and CDR2 YFSETQ. Here the CDR3 reads CASRQATGTNYGYTF. As DNA, the CDR3 is TGCGCCAGCAGGCAAGCGACCGGGACAAACTATGGCTACACCTTC.

V is TRBV10-3 and J is TRBJ1-5; no clear D gene. The ends were cut back, 5 bases at V and 0 bases at J, with 17 bases in the middle. The CDR3 runs 17 residues. Germline CDR1 is ENHRY and CDR2 is SYGVKD. The DNA of the CDR3 is TGTGCCATCAGTACCAAGGACTCGTCCGTTAGCAATCAGCCCCAGCATTTT. It yields the protein CAISTKDSSVSNQPQHF.

J is TRBJ2-1 and V is TRBV9; the match to TRBD2 covers 10 bases. The trim removed 4 bases at V and 8 bases at J, leaving 9 bases unmatched. Germline CDR1 is SGDLS and CDR2 is YYNGEE. This CDR3 region has 15 residues. The CDR3 DNA follows: TGTGCCAGCAGCCCTCCTAGCGGGAGCAGCCATGAGCAGTTCTTC. It encodes CASSPPSGSSHEQFF.

This chain uses TRBV7-6 with TRBJ2-7; 9 bases align to TRBD2. The CDR3 is made up of 17 amino acids. Germline V gives CDR1 SGHVS, CDR2 FNYEAQ. V trimming: 5 bases; J trimming: 2 bases; junction bases outside the gene matches: 13. The chain's CDR3 is CASSPFLAGLGAYEQYF. The CDR3 DNA is TGTGCCAGCAGCCCCTTTCTAGCGGGACTGGGGGCCTACGAGCAGTACTTC.

This clone was counted only a few times. This chain joins TRBV5-6 and TRBJ1-1, with TRBD1 identical over 8 bases. Per the germline V gene, CDR1 is SGHDT and CDR2 is YYEEEE. The CDR3 sequence is 15 residues long. J gave up 4 bases and V 2 bases, and 7 bases lay outside the gene matches. CDR3 nucleotides: TGTGCCAGCAGCTTTCGGACAGGGCTCCTCACTGAAGCTTTCTTT. Translation: CASSFRTGLLTEAFF.

The rearrangement uses TRBV5-4 and TRBJ1-2; D gene unclear. This CDR3 is 14 amino acids long. Trimming cost V 0 bases and J 2 bases, with 8 bases left between them. Germline CDR1 SGHNT, CDR2 YYREEE (reference sequence). The CDR3 sequence: CASSLGGRNYGYTF. CDR3 in DNA: TGTGCCAGCAGCTTGGGTGGGCGCAACTATGGCTACACCTTC.

The gene calls are TRBV30 and TRBJ1-1; D is unresolved. The CDR3 sequence is 11 residues long. V dropped 2 bases and J dropped 5 bases, with 6 bases sitting between them. Germline CDR1 reads GTSNPN; CDR2 reads SVGIG (reference sequence). This CDR3 reads CAWSSRTEAFF. The CDR3 DNA follows: TGTGCCTGGAGTTCCCGGACTGAAGCTTTCTTT. Full variable domain (remainder filled in from reference TRBV30 and TRBJ1-1): SQTIHQWPATLVQPVGSPLSLECTVEGTSNPNLYWYRQAAGRGLQLLFYSVGIGQISSEVPQNLSASRPQDRQFILSSKKLLLSDSGFYLCAWSSRTEAFFGQGTRLTVV.

The chain carries TRBV2 and TRBJ2-1, with D perhaps TRBD2 (7 bases). Trimming removed 6 bases at V and 9 bases at J, with 12 bases between. This CDR3 comprises 12 residues. CDR1 is SNHLY, CDR2 FYNNEI, per germline. CDR3 loop: CASREGGSEQFF. CDR3 coding DNA: TGTGCCAGCAGGGAGGGGGGGAGTGAGCAGTTCTTC.

The CDR3 DNA reads TGTGCCAGCAGTGATCAGGGCCCCTGGGAAGAGCAGTTCTTC. Its translation is CASSDQGPWEEQFF. This chain links TRBV2 with TRBJ2-1; tentative D call: TRBD1 (5 bases). This CDR3 is 14 amino acids long. V shed 3 bases and J shed 10 bases, with 16 bases lying between them. The V gene's germline CDR1 is SNHLY and CDR2 FYNNEI.

The rearrangement joins TRBV2 to TRBJ1-1; D not certain. Germline CDR1 SNHLY, CDR2 FYNNEI. Trimming stripped 5 bases from V and 0 bases from J, with 7 bases between. The CDR3 is 13 residues long. As DNA, the CDR3 is TGTGCCAGCAGTCGTTCGGTGAACACTGAAGCTTTCTTT. This codes for CASSRSVNTEAFF.

This clone was seen a single time. The chain combines TRBV5-1 with TRBJ2-6; 7 nucleotides line up with TRBD2. The CDR3 is 15 residues long. In germline, CDR1 is SGHRS, CDR2 YFSETQ. Unmatched junction bases numbered 2, after V lost 2 bases and J lost 3 bases. The CDR3 loop reads CASSFAGVGANVLTF. The CDR3, as DNA: TGCGCCAGCAGCTTTGCGGGGGTTGGGGCCAACGTCCTGACTTTC. The entire variable domain, with the rest obtained from reference TRBV5-1 and TRBJ2-6, is as follows: KAGVTQTPRYLIKTRGQQVTLSCSPISGHRSVSWYQQTPGQGLQFLFEYFSETQRNKGNFPGRFSGRQFSNSRSEMNVSTLELGDSALYLCASSFAGVGANVLTFGAGSRLTVL.

The rearrangement uses TRBV27 and TRBJ2-1; 16 bases match TRBD2. The CDR3 covers 16 residues. Germline V gives CDR1 MNHEY, CDR2 SMNVEV (reference sequence). J lost 9 bases, V lost 6 bases, and 8 bases had no gene match. This CDR3 is CASRAGLAGGHGEQFF. The CDR3 DNA sequence: TGTGCCAGCAGGGCGGGACTAGCGGGGGGGCACGGTGAGCAGTTCTTC.

The chain uses TRBV5-1 and TRBJ1-1, with D tentatively TRBD1 (6 bases). CDR3 size: 15 residues. The germline V gene encodes CDR1 SGHRS and CDR2 YFSETQ. The V end was cut by 3 bases, the J end by 3 bases, with 15 bases between. The CDR3 DNA reads TGCGCCAGCAGCTCTTTAGGGGGTAGGGACACTGAAGCTTTCTTT. Translated: CASSSLGGRDTEAFF. Supplemented by reference TRBV5-1 and TRBJ1-1, the full variable domain reads KAGVTQTPRYLIKTRGQQVTLSCSPISGHRSVSWYQQTPGQGLQFLFEYFSETQRNKGNFPGRFSGRQFSNSRSEMNVSTLELGDSALYLCASSSLGGRDTEAFFGQGTRLTVV.

There are a few counts of this clone. V and J are TRBV9 and TRBJ2-5, with D perhaps matching TRBD1 (5 bases). V shed 0 bases and J shed 7 bases, with 16 bases lying between them. The CDR3 runs 15 residues. Germline CDR1 SGDLS, CDR2 YYNGEE. The CDR3 loop reads CASSVDRTPRGTQYF. In DNA, the CDR3 is TGTGCCAGCAGCGTAGATCGGACACCAAGAGGGACCCAGTACTTC.

The chain has TRBV10-3 and TRBJ2-3, with 12 bases aligning to TRBD2. Germline trimming cut 10 bases from V and 2 bases from J; bases unmatched to any gene: 4. The CDR3 runs to 14 residues. CDR1 is ENHRY and CDR2 is SYGVKD in the germline V gene. The CDR3 is CATASGGDTDTQYF. Here the CDR3 DNA reads TGTGCCACCGCTAGCGGGGGGGACACAGATACGCAGTATTTT.

The rearrangement joins TRBV5-1 to TRBJ2-3, with TRBD1 identical over 8 bases. Trimming took 1 base from V and 11 from J; bases not matched to a gene: 12. CDR1 and CDR2 (germline): SGHRS, YFSETQ. The CDR3 has 15 residues. CDR3 DNA sequence: TGCGCCAGCAGCTTGAGGACAGGGCAGGAGGTTGGGCAGTATTTT. Protein product: CASSLRTGQEVGQYF.

V gene TRBV15 combines with J gene TRBJ2-6; possibly TRBD1 for D (6 bases). The ends were cut back, 0 bases at V and 6 bases at J, with 9 bases in the middle. The CDR3 is 15 amino acids. Germline V CDR1 and CDR2: LNHNV, YYDKDF (reference sequence). In DNA form, the CDR3 reads TGTGCCACCAGCAGAGAAACAGGGTCGGCCAACGTCCTGACTTTC. Amino acid sequence: CATSRETGSANVLTF.

V is TRBV6-1 and J is TRBJ2-4, with D possibly being TRBD1 (6 bases). CDR1 is MNHNS, CDR2 SASEGT, per germline. The CDR3 covers 14 residues. Trimming took off 3 bases at V and 8 bases at J, with 14 bases between the two ends. CDR3 in DNA: TGTGCCAGCAGTGATACAGGGACGAAAGACATTCAGTACTTC. This translates into CASSDTGTKDIQYF.

This chain connects TRBV5-4 to TRBJ1-1; D may be TRBD1 (6 bases). The CDR3 has 15 amino acids. Trimming stripped 4 bases from V and 3 bases from J, with 16 bases between. Looked up from germline, CDR1 is SGHNT and CDR2 is YYREEE (reference sequence). CDR3 loop: CASSRGHEGDTEAFF. CDR3 nucleotide sequence: TGTGCCAGCAGCAGAGGACACGAGGGGGACACTGAAGCTTTCTTT.

This CDR3 reads CASSGGDRVSNSPLHF. The DNA for the CDR3 is TGCGCCAGCAGCGGGGGGGACAGGGTGTCAAATTCACCCCTCCACTTT. V is TRBV5-1 and J is TRBJ1-6; 9 bases line up with TRBD1. CDR3 length equals 16 residues. Germline-derived CDR1 and CDR2 are SGHRS and YFSETQ. With 4 bases clipped from V and 7 bases from J, the junction kept 9 bases outside the gene matches.

The V and J genes are TRBV6-1 and TRBJ2-5; D unclear. This CDR3 spans 14 amino acids. CDR1 is MNHNS, CDR2 SASEGT, per germline. Deletions cut 9 bases from V and 3 bases from J, with 17 bases between. The CDR3 region has the DNA TGTGCCAGTGCCGGCGGAACTTATGAAGAGACCCAGTACTTC. Encoded protein: CASAGGTYEETQYF.

This clone occurred a few times. The V and J genes are TRBV6-5 and TRBJ1-5; D is unclear. Trimming removed 6 bases at V and 9 bases at J, with 12 bases between. This CDR3 is built from 12 residues. Germline values: CDR1 MNHEY, CDR2 SVGAGI. Here the CDR3 reads CASRSGEGPQHF. The DNA of the CDR3 is TGTGCCAGCAGGTCCGGGGAGGGGCCCCAGCATTTT.

This clone was picked up one time. Since the CDR3 does not end with the conserved phenylalanine or tryptophan, this likely comes from a read error. V is TRBV9 and J is TRBJ2-3; TRBD2 matches 13 bases. Germline lookup yields CDR1 SGDLS and CDR2 YYNGEE. J was trimmed by 6 bases and V by 4 bases; bases with no gene match: 8. The CDR3 runs 16 residues. The CDR3 DNA reads TGTGCCAGCAGCCCGCGGACTAGCGGGAGCCTGGATACGCAGTATCTT. It translates to CASSPRTSGSLDTQYL.

The V gene is TRBV2, the J gene TRBJ2-1; TRBD2 is a possible D gene (6 bases). The germline V gene encodes CDR1 SNHLY and CDR2 FYNNEI. V dropped 6 bases and J dropped 4 bases, with 7 bases sitting between them. This CDR3 spans 12 amino acids. The CDR3 spells CASRGGYNEQFF. The CDR3 DNA reads as TGTGCCAGCAGGGGGGGATACAATGAGCAGTTCTTC.

This chain uses TRBV5-1 with TRBJ2-7; D is ambiguous. CDR3 length: 13 amino acids. The V and J ends lost 0 bases and 4 bases respectively, with 8 bases between them. The germline CDR1 and CDR2 sequences are SGHRS and YFSETQ. This CDR3 reads CASSLGPTYEQYF. The DNA of the CDR3 is TGCGCCAGCAGCTTGGGGCCCACATACGAGCAGTACTTC.

This clone is a singleton in its sample. This chain uses TRBV11-2 with TRBJ2-4; 9 bases are shared with TRBD1. Germline V gene sequence: CDR1 SGHAT, CDR2 FQNNGV. Trimming removed 1 base from V and 4 bases from J; junction bases left unmatched: 2. The CDR3 contains 15 residues. The CDR3 DNA reads as TGTGCCAGCAGCTTAGCCGGGACAGGGAAAAACATTCAGTACTTC. It translates to CASSLAGTGKNIQYF.

This clone has just a few counts. The chain is built from TRBV6-1 and TRBJ2-1; 7 nucleotides agree with TRBD2. V shed 4 bases, J shed 0 bases, and the junction held 6 bases outside the gene matches. From germline, CDR1 is MNHNS and CDR2 SASEGT. The CDR3 is 16 amino acids. The CDR3 region is CASSVSGFSSYNEQFF. The CDR3 nucleotides read TGTGCCAGCAGTGTTAGCGGGTTTAGCTCCTACAATGAGCAGTTCTTC.